This passage covers 30 T cell receptor beta chains from one sample sequenced in a study of CD8 T cells in Susac syndrome. Reverse transcription of roughly 0.5 to 1 ug RNA used random hexamers. Each CDR3 protein is one row after TCRdb ran MiXCR on the immunoSEQ multiplex PCR reads. The table has roughly 100,000 distinct CDR3 sequences, roughly 94% seen once; the top ten hold 0.41%. The sequenced material came from CD8+ T cells from PBMCs. The receptors shown here come from a human donor with Susac syndrome.

This rearrangement joins TRBV3-1 to TRBJ1-6; D uncertain. The CDR3 totals 13 residues. Trimming took off 0 bases at V and 10 bases at J, with 7 bases between the two ends. Looked up from germline, CDR1 is LGHDT and CDR2 is YNNKEL (reference sequence). The CDR3 DNA reads TGTGCCAGCAGCCAAGATTTCGGGTCACCCCTCCACTTT. Protein product: CASSQDFGSPLHF.

This clonotype has only one observation. The chain employs TRBV7-9 and TRBJ2-7, with D perhaps matching TRBD1 (5 bases). CDR3 length: 17 residues. Trimming removed 2 bases at V and 3 bases at J, with 20 bases between. The germline V gene encodes CDR1 SEHNR and CDR2 FQNEAQ (reference sequence). The CDR3 is CASSLFPGPNSYYEQYF. CDR3 nucleotides: TGTGCCAGCAGCTTATTTCCAGGGCCTAATTCTTACTACGAGCAGTACTTC.

V usage is TRBV9 and J usage is TRBJ2-1, with no clear D. There are 14 residues in the CDR3. Germline values: CDR1 SGDLS, CDR2 YYNGEE. V lost 4 bases to trimming and J lost 7 bases, with 15 bases between them. The CDR3 sequence is CASSTGSQENEQFF. Written as DNA, the CDR3 is TGTGCCAGCAGCACCGGCTCCCAGGAGAATGAGCAGTTCTTC.

The V and J genes are TRBV27 and TRBJ1-2; no firm D call. CDR3 length: 13 amino acids. Per germline, CDR1 MNHEY and CDR2 SMNVEV (reference sequence). The ends were cut back, 3 bases at V and 2 bases at J, with 7 bases in the middle. This CDR3 is CASSLARNYGYTF. The CDR3 nucleotides are TGTGCCAGCAGTTTGGCCAGAAACTATGGCTACACCTTC.

The chain recombines TRBV20-1 with TRBJ2-2; D is unresolved. CDR3 size: 13 residues. Per germline, CDR1 DFQATT and CDR2 SNEGSKA (reference sequence). Trimming left V 0 bases short and J 7 bases short, with 9 bases between. The CDR3 sequence: CSARDQEYGELFF. CDR3 sequence (DNA): TGCAGTGCTAGAGATCAGGAATACGGGGAGCTGTTTTTT.

The J gene is TRBJ2-7, the V gene TRBV7-9; TRBD1 matches at 7 bases. Germline assignment: CDR1 SEHNR and CDR2 FQNEAQ (reference sequence). The CDR3 sequence is 14 residues long. V dropped 8 bases and J dropped 0; count of bases not matched to a gene: 7. Written as DNA, the CDR3 is TGTGCCAGCTCTGAGGCAGGGGGCTCCTACGAGCAGTACTTC. Translation gives CASSEAGGSYEQYF.

The chain is built from TRBV14 and TRBJ2-4, with 7 bases fitting TRBD1. The junction had 13 bases not matched to a gene; V was cut back by 4 bases and J by 7 bases. The CDR3 is 16 amino acids. The V gene's germline CDR1 is SGHDN and CDR2 FVKESK. The DNA of the CDR3 is TGTGCCAGCAGCCTGAGGACAGGCCCCAGGGGTAACATTCAGTACTTC. Protein: CASSLRTGPRGNIQYF.

The rearrangement uses TRBV7-2 and TRBJ2-7; possible D gene TRBD2, 6 bases. The CDR3 covers 14 residues. Between the trimmed V and J ends, which lost 5 bases and 3 bases, there was a span of 14 bases. In germline, CDR1 is SGHTA, CDR2 FQGNSA. This CDR3 reads CASSPIGGVYEQYF. The DNA for the CDR3 is TGTGCCAGCAGCCCGATAGGCGGGGTCTACGAGCAGTACTTC.

The rearrangement uses TRBV9 and TRBJ1-2, with 7 bases fitting TRBD1. Unmatched junction bases numbered 9, after V lost 3 bases and J lost 10 bases. This CDR3 spans 13 amino acids. Germline V gene sequence: CDR1 SGDLS, CDR2 YYNGEE. The DNA of the CDR3 is TGTGCCAGCAGCGGGGACAGCCCGGAAGACTACACCTTC. Amino acid sequence: CASSGDSPEDYTF.

The chain links TRBV5-1 to TRBJ2-7, with D perhaps TRBD1 (5 bases). The CDR3 spans 14 residues. The germline CDR1 and CDR2 sequences are SGHRS and YFSETQ. V shed 5 bases and J shed 3 bases, with 15 bases lying between them. The CDR3 region is CASRDSSEGYEQYF. As DNA, the CDR3 is TGCGCCAGCAGAGACAGTTCCGAAGGCTACGAGCAGTACTTC.

This chain uses TRBV12-3 or TRBV12-4 with TRBJ2-5; maybe TRBD1 (6 bases). The CDR3 extends over 13 amino acids. Trimming pared 5 bases from V and 4 bases from J, leaving 11 bases between. This chain's CDR3 is CASSPYRAETQYF. The CDR3, as DNA: TGTGCCAGCAGTCCTTACAGGGCAGAGACCCAGTACTTC.

The chain uses TRBV7-9 and TRBJ2-2; 7 nucleotides agree with TRBD1. Germline trimming cut 5 bases from V and 2 bases from J; bases unmatched to any gene: 5. The length of the CDR3 is 15 residues. CDR1 is SEHNR, CDR2 FQNEAQ, per germline (reference sequence). The CDR3 coding sequence is TGTGCCAGCAGCCCGACAGGGATTAACACCGGGGAGCTGTTTTTT. Protein: CASSPTGINTGELFF.

V and J are TRBV27 and TRBJ2-1, with a possible D match to TRBD2 (6 bases). Trimming cost V 6 bases and J 9 bases, with 9 bases left between them. The CDR3 has 11 amino acids. Germline values: CDR1 MNHEY, CDR2 SMNVEV (reference sequence). The CDR3 bases are TGTGCCAGCAGGGAGGGGTCTGAGCAGTTCTTC. It translates to CASREGSEQFF.

This rearrangement joins TRBV23-1 to TRBJ1-5, with D maybe TRBD1 (6 bases). TRBV23-1 is treated as an ORF (open reading frame) with a function not yet certain. Trimming shortened V by 6 bases and J by 0 bases, and 33 bases separated the two germline ends. The CDR3 runs to 22 residues. CDR3 sequence: CASSHRSAGAPDGGVSNQPQHF. The CDR3 DNA reads TGCGCCAGCAGCCATAGGTCGGCAGGGGCCCCTGACGGTGGCGTTAGCAATCAGCCCCAGCATTTT.

In this sample, this clonotype turned up a few times. The chain is built from TRBV5-6 and TRBJ2-5; D uncertain. The CDR3 consists of 13 residues. Trimming shortened V by 5 bases and J by 3 bases, and 11 bases separated the two germline ends. CDR1 is SGHDT and CDR2 is YYEEEE in the germline V gene. The CDR3 spells CASSPWTEETQYF. Written as DNA, the CDR3 is TGTGCCAGCAGTCCCTGGACGGAAGAGACCCAGTACTTC. The variable domain in full, completed from reference TRBV5-6 and TRBJ2-5, reads DAGVTQSPTHLIKTRGQQVTLRCSPKSGHDTVSWYQQALGQGPQFIFQYYEEEERQRGNFPDRFSGHQFPNYSSELNVNALLLGDSALYLCASSPWTEETQYFGPGTRLLVL.

The chain carries TRBV20-1 and TRBJ2-3, with D unresolved. V was clipped by 5 bases and J by 6 bases, with 9 bases between them. Germline V gene sequence: CDR1 DFQATT, CDR2 SNEGSKA (reference sequence). The CDR3 covers 11 residues. CDR3 coding DNA: TGCAGTGCTCTATACTCGGATACGCAGTATTTT. This codes for CSALYSDTQYF.

The chain uses TRBV12-3 or TRBV12-4 and TRBJ2-7; D not certain. V was clipped by 5 bases and J by 3 bases, with 11 bases between them. The CDR3 has 13 amino acids. CDR3 loop: CASSPDGIYEQYF. In nucleotides, the CDR3 is TGTGCCAGCAGTCCCGATGGTATCTACGAGCAGTACTTC.

The sample holds one count of this clonotype. This chain uses TRBV14 with TRBJ2-1; D possibly corresponds to TRBD1 (6 bases). V was pared by 3 bases and J by 7 bases, with 10 bases between. This CDR3 has 13 amino acids. CDR1 SGHDN and CDR2 FVKESK come from the germline V gene. The CDR3 region is CASSQGARNEQFF. In nucleotides, the CDR3 is TGTGCCAGCAGCCAGGGGGCCAGGAATGAGCAGTTCTTC.

The chain combines TRBV20-1 with TRBJ2-1, with 7 positions matching TRBD2. The V segment lost 0 bases and the J segment 0 bases; nucleotides outside the gene matches: 5. Per the germline V gene, CDR1 is DFQATT and CDR2 is SNEGSKA (reference sequence). This CDR3 is built from 16 residues. DNA for the CDR3: TGCAGTGCTAGAGATATTCGCGGGAGCTCCTACAATGAGCAGTTCTTC. As protein: CSARDIRGSSYNEQFF.

This clonotype was seen a few times. V and J are TRBV20-1 and TRBJ1-3; 10 bases align to TRBD1. The CDR3 is 14 residues long. V shed 5 bases and J 4 bases; nucleotides not matched to a gene: 5. Germline CDR1 reads DFQATT; CDR2 reads SNEGSKA (reference sequence). In DNA form, the CDR3 reads TGCAGTGCTCCCGGACAGGGGGAAGGAAACACCATATATTTT. This sequence encodes CSAPGQGEGNTIYF.

V and J are TRBV13 and TRBJ1-5, with 9 bases identical to TRBD1. Unmatched junction bases numbered 2, after V lost 5 bases and J lost 6 bases. There are 13 residues in the CDR3. CDR1 and CDR2 (germline): PRHDT, FYEKMQ (reference sequence). CDR3 loop: CASSGDRVQPQHF. The CDR3 DNA sequence: TGTGCCAGCAGCGGGGACAGGGTTCAGCCCCAGCATTTT.

V gene TRBV13 combines with J gene TRBJ2-1, with 8 bases lining up with TRBD1. This CDR3 contains 16 residues. The V gene's germline CDR1 is PRHDT and CDR2 FYEKMQ (reference sequence). V shed 5 bases and J 0 bases; nucleotides not matched to a gene: 6. CDR3 DNA sequence: TGTGCCAGCAGCGACAGACAGGGGTCCTCCTACAATGAGCAGTTCTTC. This sequence encodes CASSDRQGSSYNEQFF.

In nucleotides, the CDR3 is TGTGCCAGCAGTGAAGCAGGGTCCCCCTACACTGAAGCTTTCTTT. It translates to CASSEAGSPYTEAFF. The gene calls are TRBV2 and TRBJ1-1; D is undetermined. Per the germline V gene, CDR1 is SNHLY and CDR2 is FYNNEI. V was cut by 0 bases and J by 3 bases, with 11 bases left in between. This CDR3 contains 15 residues.

The chain joins TRBV7-2 to TRBJ2-5; possibly TRBD1 or TRBD2 for D (5 bases each). This CDR3 has 15 residues. The germline CDR1 and CDR2 sequences are SGHTA and FQGNSA. Trimming cost V 6 bases and J 7 bases, with 21 bases left between them. This CDR3 reads CASSTTDSGGGTQYF. The CDR3 bases are TGTGCCAGCAGTACTACCGACAGCGGTGGGGGGACCCAGTACTTC.

The rearrangement joins TRBV27 to TRBJ2-4, with 8 bases identical to TRBD2. Trimming cost V 0 bases and J 5 bases; bases outside gene matches: 6. Germline-derived CDR1 and CDR2 are MNHEY and SMNVEV (reference sequence). The CDR3 runs to 16 residues. CDR3 sequence: CASSLSLAGGENIQYF. CDR3 DNA sequence: TGTGCCAGCAGTTTATCCCTGGCGGGGGGAGAAAACATTCAGTACTTC.

The gene calls are TRBV27 and TRBJ1-5; 8 positions agree with TRBD1. J was trimmed by 6 bases and V by 5 bases; bases with no gene match: 6. Germline V gene lookup returns CDR1 MNHEY and CDR2 SMNVEV (reference sequence). The CDR3 is made up of 14 amino acids. In DNA, the CDR3 is TGTGCCAGCAGTCCAGCAGGGGGCGGTCAGCCCCAGCATTTT. Protein sequence: CASSPAGGGQPQHF.

The V call is TRBV19, the J call TRBJ1-1, with D uncertain. V was shortened by 5 bases and J by 1 base, with 14 bases between the two germline ends. In germline, CDR1 is LNHDA, CDR2 SQIVND (reference sequence). CDR3 length: 15 amino acids. In DNA, the CDR3 is TGTGCCAGTAGTGTCTCAATTACACCGAACACTGAAGCTTTCTTT. Protein sequence: CASSVSITPNTEAFF.

V gene TRBV5-4 combines with J gene TRBJ2-5, with 7 bases that match TRBD2. After removal of 2 bases from V and 4 bases from J, the junction contained 5 bases not matched to a gene. Germline assignment: CDR1 SGHNT and CDR2 YYREEE (reference sequence). The CDR3 totals 14 residues. CDR3 sequence reads: CASSFGTISETQYF. The DNA for the CDR3 is TGTGCCAGCAGCTTCGGGACTATCTCAGAGACCCAGTACTTC.

This clonotype was observed a single time. The CDR3 sequence: CASSLERGPFYGYTF. CDR3 nucleotide sequence: TGTGCCAGCAGCTTGGAACGGGGTCCTTTCTATGGCTACACCTTC. The chain has TRBV5-6 and TRBJ1-2, with no clear D. V was clipped by 0 bases and J by 4 bases, with 13 bases between them. Germline loops: CDR1 SGHDT, CDR2 YYEEEE. This CDR3 is 15 amino acids long.

The rearrangement links TRBV9 to TRBJ2-5, with D hard to call. The CDR3 has 14 amino acids. V was clipped by 4 bases and J by 1 base, with 11 bases between them. Germline CDR1 is SGDLS and CDR2 is YYNGEE. CDR3 bases: TGTGCCAGCAGCCCTCGAAGGACCCAAGAGACCCAGTACTTC. This encodes CASSPRRTQETQYF.